This TCR beta chain came from a study of beta chain features in type 1 diabetes. Study background: Across the samples, roughly 98,000,000 sorted cells were examined in total.

On this clone: The antigen is undetermined.

Whole-study findings and limits: People with Type 1 diabetes carried modestly yet significantly shorter TCRB CDR3s in all four CD4+ subsets.

It was one heparinised blood draw, averaging about 0.12 L, that each donor gave. Expressed TCRB transcripts were sequenced after all isolated RNA was converted to cDNA. Measured with immunoSEQ multiplex PCR; TCRdb has only the in-frame clones, and not every one. The sample lists more than 550,000 clones, roughly an eighth occurring once. The sample consisted of naive CD4+ T cells from blood. This TCR was sampled from a man aged 18 to 30 with type 1 diabetes.

In nucleotides, the CDR3 is TGTGCCAGCAGCGAGGACAGGATCTATGGCTACACCTTC. Residues: CASSEDRIYGYTF. The chain recombines TRBV25-1 with TRBJ1-2; 7 nucleotides match TRBD1. There are 13 residues in the CDR3. Germline V gene lookup returns CDR1 MGHDK and CDR2 SYGVNS. V was pared by 6 bases and J by 4 bases, with 5 bases of the junction left unmatched.